These T cell receptor beta chains were read from a single sample in a study of cytomegalovirus exposure and HLA in healthy donors. This table comes from immunoSEQ multiplex PCR, and its TCRdb copy is limited to in-frame clones, with some not included. The sample lists approximately 160,000 clones, around 80% occurring once. The sample comprised PBMCs. Receptors were obtained from a girl under 18 in good health and CMV-seropositive. Each CDR3 is given with its conserved first and last residue. A D gene is named only where the DNA matches it firmly. Size values are once, few and many counts, or a class for expanded clones, and some rows have none.

V,J,D,size,CDR3,DNA
TRBV7-3,TRBJ1-1,TRBD1,NA,CASSWFVGGRGTEAFF,TGTGCCAGCAGCTGGTTCGTAGGGGGCAGAGGGACTGAAGCTTTCTTT
TRBV28,TRBJ1-1,TRBD1,NA,CASSLHRQGGNTEAFF,TGTGCCAGCAGTTTACACCGACAGGGGGGGAACACTGAAGCTTTCTTT
TRBV7-9,TRBJ2-3,TRBD2,few,CASSSSSKRGYTDTQYF,TGTGCCAGCAGCTCCTCTAGTAAGCGGGGGTACACAGATACGCAGTATTTT
TRBV27,TRBJ2-7,TRBD1,NA,CASSLLRDPDRASYEQYF,TGTGCCAGCAGCCTACTACGGGACCCGGACAGGGCGTCCTACGAGCAGTACTTC
TRBV7-9,TRBJ1-1,NA,NA,CASSTQGNTEAFF,TGTGCCAGCAGCACGCAGGGTAACACTGAAGCTTTCTTT
TRBV10-3,TRBJ2-5,NA,NA,CAISESKETQYF,TGTGCCATCAGTGAGTCTAAAGAGACCCAGTACTTC
TRBV7-2,TRBJ2-1,NA,once,CASSPTTQSEQFF,TGTGCCAGCAGCCCCACGACACAGAGTGAGCAGTTCTTC
TRBV27,TRBJ1-1,TRBD1,NA,CASSSGGGNTEAFF,TGTGCCAGCAGTTCAGGGGGAGGGAACACTGAAGCTTTCTTT
TRBV29-1,TRBJ1-1,NA,NA,CSVEAGSENTEAFF,TGCAGCGTTGAGGCGGGGTCGGAGAACACTGAAGCTTTCTTT
TRBV7-9,TRBJ2-1,TRBD2,NA,CASSLGTSGRLSSYNEQFF,TGTGCCAGCAGCCTGGGGACTAGCGGGAGACTCTCCTCCTACAATGAGCAGTTCTTC
TRBV6-1,TRBJ1-2,NA,once,CATRPDRDYGYTF,TGTGCCACCAGACCAGACAGAGACTATGGCTACACCTTC
TRBV4-3,TRBJ2-3,TRBD1,NA,CASSPQNRGGADTQYF,TGCGCCAGCAGCCCACAGAACAGGGGCGGCGCGGATACGCAGTATTTT
TRBV7-3,TRBJ2-3,NA,NA,CASSPALGVDTQYF,TGTGCCAGCAGCCCAGCCCTCGGGGTAGATACGCAGTATTTT
TRBV30,TRBJ2-3,TRBD1,once,CAWGGRGQYTQYF,TGTGCCTGGGGGGGTAGGGGACAGTATACGCAGTATTTT
TRBV11-2,TRBJ1-1,NA,NA,CASSLGVGGTEAFF,TGTGCCAGCAGCTTAGGAGTGGGGGGGACTGAAGCTTTCTTT
TRBV5-1,TRBJ2-1,TRBD2,NA,CASSPGLAGDEQFF,TGCGCCAGCAGCCCCGGACTAGCGGGGGATGAGCAGTTCTTC
TRBV29-1,TRBJ2-7,TRBD1,NA,CSVANRGHEQYF,TGCAGCGTCGCAAACAGGGGGCACGAGCAGTACTTC
TRBV6-4,TRBJ2-1,NA,once,CAAGGRTPVEQFF,TGTGCCGCGGGCGGCAGGACTCCCGTTGAGCAGTTCTTC
TRBV13,TRBJ2-3,TRBD2,NA,CASSRGLAAGTDTQYF,TGTGCCAGCAGCCGCGGACTAGCGGCTGGCACAGATACGCAGTATTTT
TRBV2,TRBJ1-2,TRBD1,NA,CASSGTGSNYGYTF,TGTGCCAGCAGCGGGACAGGGAGTAACTATGGCTACACCTTC
TRBV10-1,TRBJ2-1,NA,NA,CASSDFTISGRTWNEQFF,TGCGCCAGCAGTGACTTCACGATTAGCGGCAGAACGTGGAATGAGCAGTTCTTC
TRBV27,TRBJ1-5,NA,NA,CASSPQSPNQPQHF,TGTGCCAGCAGTCCGCAGTCACCGAATCAGCCCCAGCATTTT
TRBV10-1,TRBJ2-3,NA,NA,CASSESGASTDTQYF,TGCGCCAGCAGTGAGTCGGGGGCTAGCACAGATACGCAGTATTTT
TRBV18,TRBJ2-1,NA,NA,CASSFGEGLGNEQFF,TGTGCCAGCTCGTTCGGGGAAGGTTTGGGCAATGAGCAGTTCTTC
TRBV27,TRBJ1-1,NA,NA,CASSWTENTEAFF,TGTGCCAGCAGTTGGACAGAGAACACTGAAGCTTTCTTT
TRBV14,TRBJ2-7,TRBD2,NA,CASSQRGYAYEQYF,TGTGCCAGCAGCCAGCGGGGGTATGCCTACGAGCAGTACTTC
TRBV30,TRBJ2-5,NA,NA,CAWSDSAGYQETQYF,TGTGCCTGGAGTGATTCGGCGGGGTATCAAGAGACCCAGTACTTC
TRBV30,TRBJ1-1,NA,NA,CAWSIGGYGTEAFF,TGTGCCTGGAGCATCGGGGGGTACGGCACTGAAGCTTTCTTT
TRBV10-3,TRBJ1-5,NA,once,CASHGGGNQPQHF,TGTGCCAGCCACGGGGGAGGCAATCAGCCCCAGCATTTT
TRBV4-1,TRBJ2-4,NA,NA,CASSQRPPTDSTNIQYF,TGCGCCAGCAGCCAGAGACCCCCTACGGACAGTACGAACATTCAGTACTTC
TRBV28,TRBJ1-4,NA,NA,CASSLSGTGGEKLFF,TGTGCCAGCAGTTTATCGGGCACGGGGGGTGAAAAACTGTTTTTT
TRBV9,TRBJ2-3,TRBD1,few,CASSDGTVSTDTQYF,TGTGCCAGCAGCGATGGGACAGTAAGCACAGATACGCAGTATTTT
TRBV28,TRBJ2-1,TRBD2,NA,CASSFLADNEQFF,TGTGCCAGCAGTTTTCTAGCGGACAATGAGCAGTTCTTC
TRBV19,TRBJ2-2,TRBD1,few,CASSIFRQGASGELFF,TGTGCCAGTAGTATATTCAGACAGGGGGCATCCGGGGAGCTGTTTTTT
TRBV6-1,TRBJ1-5,NA,NA,CASSEGGDSNQPQHF,TGTGCCAGCAGTGAAGGGGGGGATAGCAATCAGCCCCAGCATTTT
TRBV19,TRBJ1-2,NA,NA,CASSYRERGYGYTF,TGTGCCAGTAGTTACAGGGAACGCGGCTATGGCTACACCTTC
TRBV25-1,TRBJ2-7,NA,NA,CASSDDQGGYEQYF,TGTGCCAGCAGTGATGACCAGGGTGGATACGAGCAGTACTTC
TRBV7-2,TRBJ1-1,NA,NA,CASSFHGGNTEAFF,TGTGCCAGCAGCTTTCACGGAGGGAACACTGAAGCTTTCTTT
TRBV19,TRBJ1-2,NA,NA,CASSIEYSRNYGYTF,TGTGCCAGTAGTATAGAGTATTCGCGTAACTATGGCTACACCTTC
TRBV10-3,TRBJ2-7,TRBD2,once,CAISVGTSGTPYEQYF,TGTGCCATCAGTGTGGGGACTAGCGGGACCCCCTACGAGCAGTACTTC
TRBV9,TRBJ2-7,TRBD1,NA,CASSPTGTVVYEQYF,TGTGCCAGCAGCCCCACCGGGACAGTAGTCTACGAGCAGTACTTC
TRBV9,TRBJ2-3,NA,NA,CASSVDPQGDTQYF,TGTGCCAGCAGCGTAGACCCCCAGGGGGATACGCAGTATTTT
TRBV10-2,TRBJ1-5,NA,NA,CASSESANQPQHF,TGCGCCAGCAGTGAGTCAGCAAATCAGCCCCAGCATTTT
TRBV5-1,TRBJ1-2,TRBD1,many,CASSLTQGGQGFNYGYTF,TGCGCCAGCAGCTTGACGCAGGGGGGACAGGGCTTTAACTATGGCTACACCTTC
TRBV5-6,TRBJ2-3,NA,once,CASTESPAGTDTQYF,TGTGCCAGCACCGAATCCCCCGCGGGCACAGATACGCAGTATTTT
TRBV7-8,TRBJ2-7,TRBD1,NA,CASSSGTGGFYEQYF,TGTGCCAGCAGTTCCGGGACAGGGGGTTTCTACGAGCAGTACTTC
TRBV10-3,TRBJ1-1,TRBD1,few,CATEGYGDSEGSGEAFF,TGTGCCACCGAGGGATACGGGGACAGTGAGGGAAGTGGTGAAGCTTTCTTT
TRBV19,TRBJ2-1,TRBD2,NA,CASSPQRESYNEQFF,TGTGCCAGTAGTCCCCAGCGGGAGAGTTACAATGAGCAGTTCTTC
TRBV19,TRBJ2-2,NA,few,CASKSGNANTGELFF,TGTGCCAGTAAATCAGGGAACGCGAACACCGGGGAGCTGTTTTTT
TRBV7-2,TRBJ2-7,TRBD2,once,CASSLLGGRDGEQYF,TGTGCCAGCAGCTTATTGGGCGGGAGGGATGGGGAGCAGTACTTC
TRBV11-3,TRBJ2-2,TRBD1,once,CASSARTGAPGELFF,TGTGCCAGCAGCGCGCGGACAGGGGCTCCCGGGGAGCTGTTTTTT
TRBV28,TRBJ1-2,NA,NA,CASSWTEAVYGYTF,TGTGCCAGCAGTTGGACGGAGGCTGTTTATGGCTACACCTTC
TRBV14,TRBJ2-7,TRBD2,NA,CASSRGTSGRVYEQYF,TGTGCCAGCAGCCGCGGGACTAGCGGGAGGGTCTACGAGCAGTACTTC
TRBV11-2,TRBJ1-4,NA,NA,CASSLDGIVGEKLFF,TGTGCCAGCAGCTTAGACGGGATAGTGGGTGAAAAACTGTTTTTT
TRBV9,TRBJ2-6,NA,NA,CASSVRWSAGANVLTF,TGTGCCAGCAGCGTAAGGTGGAGCGCTGGGGCCAACGTCCTGACTTTC